This T cell receptor beta chain was captured by sequencing in a study of shared clonotypes between healthy human individuals. The naive CD8 subset, CD45RO-negative cells positively selected for CCR7, excluded terminally differentiated effector memory CD45RA+ cells. V dropped 0 bases and J dropped 0 bases, with 9 bases sitting between them. The CDR3 runs to 15 residues. CDR1 and CDR2 (germline): SGDLS, YYNGEE. Sequencing used immunoSEQ multiplex PCR; TCRdb keeps in-frame clones, though not all of them. The data hold roughly 570,000 clones, with roughly 98% observed a single time. Specimen: naive CD8+ T cells sorted from blood. This TCR derives from a man under 40 in good health. The genes are TRBV9 and TRBJ2-5; D may be TRBD1 (6 bases). Here the CDR3 DNA reads TGTGCCAGCAGCGTAGATTGGACAGACCAAGAGACCCAGTACTTC. As protein: CASSVDWTDQETQYF. The entire variable domain, with the rest obtained from reference TRBV9 and TRBJ2-5, is as follows: DSGVTQTPKHLITATGQRVTLRCSPRSGDLSVYWYQQSLDQGLQFLIQYYNGEERAKGNILERFSAQQFPDLHSELNLSSLELGDSALYFCASSVDWTDQETQYFGPGTRLLVL.